This is a list of T cell receptor beta chains from one sample in a study of T-cell memory formation after mild COVID-19. TCRdb processed the 5' RACE reads anew with MiXCR; each CDR3 protein has one entry. The sample yields hundreds of thousands of distinct CDR3 sequences, roughly 25% seen once. The specimen was PBMCs or a T cell subset sorted from them (not recorded which). The receptor set was obtained from an adult woman who had mild COVID-19 (a few samples of this study predate the infection). Cell type and time point are not known. CDR3s include the opening cysteine and the closing phenylalanine or tryptophan. D genes are given only for firm matches. Some rows have no size entry. The others give once, few or many, or a class for an expanded clone.

V	J	size	D	DNA	CDR3
TRBV5-1	TRBJ2-1	few	-	TGCGCCAGCCGAACTACAGGGAGGCATGAGCAGTTCTTC	CASRTTGRHEQFF
TRBV18	TRBJ1-4	-	-	TGTGCCAGCTCACCACCGAGCCAGGGCGAAAAACTGTTTTTT	CASSPPSQGEKLFF
TRBV20-1	TRBJ1-6	-	TRBD1	TGCAGTGCTAGTCAAGCGGGACAGGGCTATAATTCACCCCTCCACTTT	CSASQAGQGYNSPLHF
TRBV4-2	TRBJ1-4	-	TRBD1	TGTGCCAGCAGCGGCGGACAGGGAATTTCTAATGAAAAACTGTTTTTT	CASSGGQGISNEKLFF
TRBV12-3/TRBV12-4	TRBJ2-7	few	-	TGTGCCAGCAGTTTACAGGGATCGGACGAGCAGTACTTC	CASSLQGSDEQYF
TRBV7-9	TRBJ2-7	few	TRBD1	TGTGCCAGCAGCCCGACAGGGGGCTTTCCCGAGCAGTACTTC	CASSPTGGFPEQYF
TRBV24-1	TRBJ2-1	-	TRBD2	TGTGCCACCAGTGATCCGGGAGGCGCCTCCTACAATGAGCAGTTCTTC	CATSDPGGASYNEQFF
TRBV12-3/TRBV12-4	TRBJ2-5	-	-	TGTGCCAGCAGTCGAATGAGGGGTTTCATAGGAGGGGAGACCCAGTACTTC	CASSRMRGFIGGETQYF
TRBV7-9	TRBJ1-1	-	-	TGTGCCAGCAGGATAACAGGGTTGGGAACTGAAGCTTTCTTT	CASRITGLGTEAFF
TRBV7-9	TRBJ2-1	few	TRBD2	TGTGCCAGCAGCCGGACTAGCGGGAGGTACAATGAGCAGTTCTTC	CASSRTSGRYNEQFF
TRBV24-1	TRBJ2-1	few	TRBD1	TGTGCCACCAGTGATCCCCCGGGACAGGGCAGGAATGAGCAGTTCTTC	CATSDPPGQGRNEQFF
TRBV7-9	TRBJ2-7	-	TRBD2	TGTGCCAGCAGCTTAGAATCAGCGGGGAGTGGATACGAGCAGTACTTC	CASSLESAGSGYEQYF
TRBV3-1	TRBJ1-6	-	-	TGTGCCAGCAGCCCTCGAATGGGTAATTCACCCCTCCACTTT	CASSPRMGNSPLHF
TRBV7-8	TRBJ1-3	-	-	TGTGCCAGCAGGAGGGGCAGGGAGAGAAACACCATATATTTT	CASRRGRERNTIYF
TRBV4-1	TRBJ1-1	few	-	TGCGCCAGCAGCCAACTAGTAGGGGGGAGAAACACTGAAGCTTTCTTT	CASSQLVGGRNTEAFF
TRBV12-3/TRBV12-4	TRBJ2-7	few	-	TGTGCCAGCAGAGAAGACAGCTACGAGCAGTACTTC	CASREDSYEQYF
TRBV7-6	TRBJ2-5	-	TRBD2	TGTGCCAGCAGCTTAGCCGGATTACTAGCGGGAAAAGAGACCCAGTACTTC	CASSLAGLLAGKETQYF
TRBV7-9	TRBJ2-1	few	-	TGTGCCAGCAGCTTATTGGGGCCCTTCGGGGACAATGAGCAGTTCTTC	CASSLLGPFGDNEQFF
TRBV5-1	TRBJ1-1	-	-	TGTGCCAGCAGCCCCGGGGAGTACACTGAAGCTTTCTTT	CASSPGEYTEAFF
TRBV6-5	TRBJ1-1	-	TRBD1	TGTGCCAGCAGTTACTCGACAGGGGCCACGGGGAACACTGAAGCTTTCTTT	CASSYSTGATGNTEAFF
TRBV7-9	TRBJ2-1	-	TRBD2	TGTGCCAGCGGGCCCGGGACTAGCAATGAGCAGTTCTTC	CASGPGTSNEQFF
TRBV6-1	TRBJ1-6	-	TRBD1	TGTGCCAGCAGGACCCAGACAGGGGCGAGTTCACCCCTCCACTTT	CASRTQTGASSPLHF
TRBV20-1	TRBJ1-1	-	TRBD1	TGCAGTGCTAGAGATGATGTGGACGACAGGGAGCTCCGAAGCACTGAAGCTTTCTTT	CSARDDVDDRELRSTEAFF
TRBV19	TRBJ1-1	-	-	TGTGCCAGTAGCGCTGGAGGAACAACAGAAGCTTTCTTT	CASSAGGTTEAFF
TRBV6-5	TRBJ1-1	-	TRBD1	TGTGCCAGCAGTTCCCAGACAGGGTCGGCTGAAGCTTTCTTT	CASSSQTGSAEAFF
TRBV12-3/TRBV12-4	TRBJ2-5	-	TRBD2	TGTGCCAGCAGTGCCTACTGGGGTAGCGGGGGGGCTGGGGAGACCCAGTACTTC	CASSAYWGSGGAGETQYF
TRBV7-9	TRBJ2-7	few	TRBD1	TGTGCCAGCAGCTGGCCAGGGACAGGGGTGGTCGAGCAGTACTTC	CASSWPGTGVVEQYF
TRBV12-3/TRBV12-4	TRBJ1-3	-	-	TGTGCCAGCAGTTTAGGTCGCTTTACTGGAAACACCATATATTTT	CASSLGRFTGNTIYF
TRBV7-3	TRBJ2-1	-	-	TGTGCCAGCAGCTCCGGGGCACGTACCTACAATGAGCAGTTCTTC	CASSSGARTYNEQFF
TRBV29-1	TRBJ1-2	few	TRBD1	TGCAGCGTCCGGGACAGCTATGGCTACACCTTC	CSVRDSYGYTF
TRBV12-3/TRBV12-4	TRBJ2-1	few	-	TGTGCCAGCAGTTTTCGAGCCAATAATGAGCAGTTCTTC	CASSFRANNEQFF
TRBV6-6	TRBJ2-1	many	TRBD1	TGTGCCAGCAGGACCGGGACAGGGGGCAATGAGCAGTTCTTC	CASRTGTGGNEQFF
TRBV6-2/TRBV6-3	TRBJ2-7	-	-	TGTGCCAGCAGTTACTCCGACCGTGCCTACGAGCAGTACTTC	CASSYSDRAYEQYF
TRBV2	TRBJ2-7	-	-	TGTGCCAGCAGTGAAGGTGTGGCGTCTTATTACGAGCAGTACTTC	CASSEGVASYYEQYF
TRBV19	TRBJ2-2	-	-	TGTGCCAGTAGTATTCGGGGTAGCGGAATAAACACCGGGGAGCTGTTTTTT	CASSIRGSGINTGELFF
TRBV20-1	TRBJ2-7	-	-	TGCAGTGCTGGCCAGAGGGGCGAGCAGTACTTC	CSAGQRGEQYF
TRBV11-2	TRBJ1-1	-	-	TGTGCCAGCAGCTTATTTGCCGTCAACACTGAAGCTTTCTTT	CASSLFAVNTEAFF
TRBV5-6	TRBJ2-7	-	-	TGTGCCAGCAGCTTGGGGGTGGGCAAAAACGAGCAGTACTTC	CASSLGVGKNEQYF
TRBV4-2	TRBJ1-2	-	TRBD1	TGTGCCAGCAGCCAAGAGGGGACAGGCTATGGCTACACCTTC	CASSQEGTGYGYTF
TRBV9	TRBJ2-1	many	TRBD2	TGTGCCAGCAGCCCCCCGGGACTAGCGGGAGTTAATGAGCAGTTCTTC	CASSPPGLAGVNEQFF
TRBV20-1	TRBJ1-1	-	-	TGCAGTGCTAATCGCCGCGGGGCTAACCCTGAAGCTTTCTTT	CSANRRGANPEAFF
TRBV6-5	TRBJ2-7	few	TRBD2	TGTGCCAGCAGCCCCGGGACTAGAGCTTCTTACGAGCAGTACTTC	CASSPGTRASYEQYF
TRBV7-9	TRBJ1-1	few	-	TGTGCCAGCAGCCGCAAACTTAGTGGACAGCATATCCTTTCGCGAGCTTTCTTT	CASSRKLSGQHILSRAFF
TRBV4-2	TRBJ1-3	few	-	TGTGCCAGCAGCCAAGATGATAACTCTGGAAACACCATATATTTT	CASSQDDNSGNTIYF
TRBV3-1	TRBJ2-1	many	TRBD2	TGTGCCAGCAGCCAAGGAGCGGGGGGGCCCTACAATGAGCAGTTCTTC	CASSQGAGGPYNEQFF
TRBV7-8	TRBJ1-3	-	TRBD1	TGTGCCAGCAGCTTTACACAGGGGGCAAGGGGAAACACCATATATTTT	CASSFTQGARGNTIYF
TRBV24-1	TRBJ2-1	-	TRBD2	TGTGCCACCAGTGATGGGGGACTAGCGGGGGGAAATGAGCAGTTCTTC	CATSDGGLAGGNEQFF
TRBV7-9	TRBJ2-1	few	-	TGTGCCAGCAGCTACGTCTCCTACAATGAGCAGTTCTTC	CASSYVSYNEQFF
TRBV12-3/TRBV12-4	TRBJ2-1	few	TRBD1	TGTGCCAGCCTAGGGGAGCCGCAGGGGGTTAATGAGCAGTTCTTC	CASLGEPQGVNEQFF
TRBV19	TRBJ2-2	many	-	TGTGCCAGTAGTATCTCGGGGAACACCGGGGAGCTGTTTTTT	CASSISGNTGELFF
TRBV5-1	TRBJ2-7	-	-	TGCGCCAGCAGCTTGGGCTCACAGGTGGACGAGCAGTACTTC	CASSLGSQVDEQYF
TRBV12-3/TRBV12-4	TRBJ2-3	few	-	TGTGCCAGCAGTTCCAGAAGAGGGCGGGGTGGCACAGATACGCAGTATTTT	CASSSRRGRGGTDTQYF
TRBV29-1	TRBJ2-7	few	TRBD1	TGCAGCGCCCGACAGGGAGATTACGAGCAGTACTTC	CSARQGDYEQYF
TRBV15	TRBJ2-5	few	TRBD1	TGTGCCACCAGCAGCCCCCCCCAGGGGGCGAATCAAGAGACCCAGTACTTC	CATSSPPQGANQETQYF
TRBV5-1	TRBJ2-6	-	-	TGCGCCAGCAGCCACGGCGGCTCTGGGGCCAACGTCCTGACTTTC	CASSHGGSGANVLTF
TRBV6-1	TRBJ1-5	-	-	TGTGCCAGCACGACGCACCAGGGGAATCAGCCCCAGCATTTT	CASTTHQGNQPQHF
TRBV3-1	TRBJ2-6	-	-	TGTGCCAGCAGCCAAGACTATCGAGCCAGGTCTGGGGCCAACGTCCTGACTTTC	CASSQDYRARSGANVLTF
TRBV5-1	TRBJ2-1	few	-	TGCGCCAGCAAGGTAGGGACGGGGAGTGAGCAGTTCTTC	CASKVGTGSEQFF
TRBV11-2	TRBJ2-3	few	TRBD2	TGTGCCAGCAGCCCGACTAGCGGGGGGGCCACAGATACGCAGTATTTT	CASSPTSGGATDTQYF
TRBV29-1	TRBJ2-3	-	TRBD2	TGCAGCGTACGGACTAGCGGGTTCACAGATACGCAGTATTTT	CSVRTSGFTDTQYF